This TCR beta chain originates from a study of patients and donors after allogeneic stem cell transplantation. Each CDR3 protein gets one entry after TCRdb re-called the RT-PCR reads with MiXCR. The sample consists of approximately 200,000 distinct CDR3 sequences, 35% to 45% of them appearing once. Trimming removed 2 bases from V and 7 bases from J, with 14 bases in between. The CDR3 spans 14 residues. Germline-derived CDR1 and CDR2 are MDHEN and SYDVKM. The specimen sequenced was blood, either unsorted or a sorted T cell fraction (not recorded which). The clonotype originates from a human donor who was either an allogeneic HSCT recipient or a stem cell or donor lymphocyte infusion donor (not recorded which). It is not recorded whose cells these are; they may come from a transplant donor. V usage is TRBV28 and J usage is TRBJ2-5; D ambiguous. In DNA form, the CDR3 reads TGTGCCAGCAGTTTAGACACCCCCCGGGCGACCCAGTACTTC. This codes for CASSLDTPRATQYF. Complete variable domain (other parts from reference TRBV28 and TRBJ2-5): DVKVTQSSRYLVKRTGEKVFLECVQDMDHENMFWYRQDPGLGLRLIYFSYDVKMKEKGDIPEGYSVSREKKERFSLILESASTNQTSMYLCASSLDTPRATQYFGPGTRLLVL.